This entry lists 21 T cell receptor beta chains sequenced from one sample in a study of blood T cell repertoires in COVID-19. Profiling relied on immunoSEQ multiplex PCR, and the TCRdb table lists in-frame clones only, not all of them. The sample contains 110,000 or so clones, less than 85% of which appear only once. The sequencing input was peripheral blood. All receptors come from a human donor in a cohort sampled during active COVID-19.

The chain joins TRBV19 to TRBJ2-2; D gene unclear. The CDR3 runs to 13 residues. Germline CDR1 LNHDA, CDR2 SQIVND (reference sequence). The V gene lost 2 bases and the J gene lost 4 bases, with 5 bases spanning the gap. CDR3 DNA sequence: TGTGCCAGTAGTATAAGCGTCACCGGGGAGCTGTTTTTT. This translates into CASSISVTGELFF.

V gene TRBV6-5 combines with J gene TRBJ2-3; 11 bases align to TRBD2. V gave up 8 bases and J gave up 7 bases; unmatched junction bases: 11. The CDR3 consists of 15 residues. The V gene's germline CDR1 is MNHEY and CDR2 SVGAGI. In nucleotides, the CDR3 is TGTGCCAGCGGCCGTGAGACTAGCGGGGACCATACGCAGTATTTT. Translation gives CASGRETSGDHTQYF.

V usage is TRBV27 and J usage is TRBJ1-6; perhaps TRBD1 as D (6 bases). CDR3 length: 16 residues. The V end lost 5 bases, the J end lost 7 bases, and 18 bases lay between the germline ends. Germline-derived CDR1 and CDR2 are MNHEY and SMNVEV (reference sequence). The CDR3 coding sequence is TGTGCCAGCAGTAAGGGGTCTGGACAGAGAAATTCACCCCTCCACTTT. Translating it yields CASSKGSGQRNSPLHF.

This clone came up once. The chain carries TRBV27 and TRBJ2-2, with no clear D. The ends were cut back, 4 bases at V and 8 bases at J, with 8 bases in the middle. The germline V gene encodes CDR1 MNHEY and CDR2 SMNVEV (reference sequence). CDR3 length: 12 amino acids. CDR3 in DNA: TGTGCCAGCAGTTACGGAGTTGGGGAGCTGTTTTTT. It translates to CASSYGVGELFF.

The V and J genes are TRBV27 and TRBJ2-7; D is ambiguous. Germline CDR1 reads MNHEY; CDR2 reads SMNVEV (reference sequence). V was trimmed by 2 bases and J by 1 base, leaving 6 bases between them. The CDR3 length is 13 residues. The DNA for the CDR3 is TGTGCCAGCAGTTTACTCTCTTCCTACGAGCAGTACTTC. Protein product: CASSLLSSYEQYF.

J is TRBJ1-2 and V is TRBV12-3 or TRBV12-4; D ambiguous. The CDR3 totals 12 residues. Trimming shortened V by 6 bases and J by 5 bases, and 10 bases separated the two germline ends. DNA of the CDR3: TGTGCCAGCAGCCCGACTGTGTATGGCTACACCTTC. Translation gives CASSPTVYGYTF.

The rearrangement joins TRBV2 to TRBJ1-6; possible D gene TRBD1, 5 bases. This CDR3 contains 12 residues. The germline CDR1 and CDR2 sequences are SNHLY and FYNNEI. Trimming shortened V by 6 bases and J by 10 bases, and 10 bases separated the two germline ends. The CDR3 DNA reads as TGTGCCAGCAGAGAGACAGTCTCACCCCTCCACTTT. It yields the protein CASRETVSPLHF.

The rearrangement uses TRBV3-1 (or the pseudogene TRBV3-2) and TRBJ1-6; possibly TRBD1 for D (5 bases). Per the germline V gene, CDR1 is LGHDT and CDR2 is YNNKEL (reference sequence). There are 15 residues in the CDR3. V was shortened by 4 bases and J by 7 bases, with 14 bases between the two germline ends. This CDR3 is CASSLWGEKNSPLHF. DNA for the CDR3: TGTGCCAGCAGCCTCTGGGGGGAAAAGAATTCACCCCTCCACTTT.

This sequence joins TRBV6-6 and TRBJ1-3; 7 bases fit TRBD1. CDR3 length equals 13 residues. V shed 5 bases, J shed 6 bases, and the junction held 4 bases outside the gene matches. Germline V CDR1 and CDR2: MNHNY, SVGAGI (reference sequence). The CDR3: CASSRGLENTIYF. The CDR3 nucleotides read TGTGCCAGCAGTAGGGGGCTGGAAAACACCATATATTTT.

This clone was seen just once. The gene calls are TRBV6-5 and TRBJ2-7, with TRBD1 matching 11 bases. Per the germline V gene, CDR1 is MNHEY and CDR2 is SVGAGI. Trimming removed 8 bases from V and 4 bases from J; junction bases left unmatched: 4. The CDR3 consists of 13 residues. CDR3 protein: CASGGQGVYEQYF. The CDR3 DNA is TGTGCCAGCGGGGGACAGGGGGTTTACGAGCAGTACTTC.

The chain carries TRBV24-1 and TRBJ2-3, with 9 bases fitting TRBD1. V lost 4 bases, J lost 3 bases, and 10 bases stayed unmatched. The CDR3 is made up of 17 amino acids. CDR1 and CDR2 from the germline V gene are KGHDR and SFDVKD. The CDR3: CATSESTGGWGTDTQYF. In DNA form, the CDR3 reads TGTGCCACCAGTGAATCTACAGGGGGCTGGGGAACAGATACGCAGTATTTT.

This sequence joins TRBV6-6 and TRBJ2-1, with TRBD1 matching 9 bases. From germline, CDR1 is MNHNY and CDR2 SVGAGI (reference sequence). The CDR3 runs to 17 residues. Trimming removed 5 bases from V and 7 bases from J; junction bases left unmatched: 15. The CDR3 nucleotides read TGTGCCAGCAGTCGCCTCGGCGGGACAGGGCTGGTGAATGAGCAGTTCTTC. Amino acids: CASSRLGGTGLVNEQFF.

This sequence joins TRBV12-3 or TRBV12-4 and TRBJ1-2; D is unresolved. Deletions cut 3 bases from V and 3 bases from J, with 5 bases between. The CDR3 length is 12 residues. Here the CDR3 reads CASSFLDYGYTF. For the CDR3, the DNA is TGTGCCAGCAGTTTTTTAGACTATGGCTACACCTTC.

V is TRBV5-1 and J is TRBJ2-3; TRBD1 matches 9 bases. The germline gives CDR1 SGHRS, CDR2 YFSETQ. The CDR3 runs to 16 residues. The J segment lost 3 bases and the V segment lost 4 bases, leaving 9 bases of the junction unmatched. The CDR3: CASSPGQGGLTDTQYF. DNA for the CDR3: TGCGCCAGCAGCCCGGGACAGGGAGGGCTTACAGATACGCAGTATTTT.

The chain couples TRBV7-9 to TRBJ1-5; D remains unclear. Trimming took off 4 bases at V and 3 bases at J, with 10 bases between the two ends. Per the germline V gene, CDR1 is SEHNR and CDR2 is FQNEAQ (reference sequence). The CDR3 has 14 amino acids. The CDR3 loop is CASSSVVNNQPQHF. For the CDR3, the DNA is TGTGCCAGCAGCTCCGTAGTGAACAATCAGCCCCAGCATTTT.

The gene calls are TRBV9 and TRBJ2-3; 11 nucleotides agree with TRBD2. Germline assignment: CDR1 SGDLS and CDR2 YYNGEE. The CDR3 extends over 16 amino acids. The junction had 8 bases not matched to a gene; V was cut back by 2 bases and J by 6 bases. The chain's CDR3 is CASSVLAGGLGDTQYF. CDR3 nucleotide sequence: TGTGCCAGCAGCGTTCTAGCGGGGGGCCTAGGGGATACGCAGTATTTT.

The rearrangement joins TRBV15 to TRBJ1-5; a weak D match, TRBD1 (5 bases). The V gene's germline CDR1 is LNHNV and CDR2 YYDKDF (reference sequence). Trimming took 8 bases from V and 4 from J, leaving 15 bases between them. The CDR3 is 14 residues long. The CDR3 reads CATSSLGGNQPQHF. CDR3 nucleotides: TGTGCCACCTCGTCCTTGGGGGGGAATCAGCCCCAGCATTTT.

DNA for the CDR3: TGCGCCAGCAGCCAAGACTGGCGGGGGGATACGCAGTATTTT. Protein sequence: CASSQDWRGDTQYF. This chain uses TRBV4-3 with TRBJ2-3, with 7 bases that match TRBD2. Germline V lookup: CDR1 LGHNA, CDR2 YSLEER. CDR3 size: 14 residues. V lost 0 bases, J lost 6 bases, and 3 bases stayed unmatched.

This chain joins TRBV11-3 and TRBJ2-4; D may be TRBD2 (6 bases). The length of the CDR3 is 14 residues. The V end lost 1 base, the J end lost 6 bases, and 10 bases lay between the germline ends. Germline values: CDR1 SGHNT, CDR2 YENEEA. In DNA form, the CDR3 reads TGTGCCAGCAGCTTAGGGGGGGACGGAAACATTCAGTACTTC. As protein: CASSLGGDGNIQYF.

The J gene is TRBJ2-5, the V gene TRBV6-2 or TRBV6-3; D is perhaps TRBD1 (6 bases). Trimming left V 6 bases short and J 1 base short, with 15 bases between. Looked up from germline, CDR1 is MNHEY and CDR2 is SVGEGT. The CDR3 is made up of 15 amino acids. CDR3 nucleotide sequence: TGTGCCAGCAGCAAAGTTACAGGGACCCAAGAGACCCAGTACTTC. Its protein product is CASSKVTGTQETQYF.

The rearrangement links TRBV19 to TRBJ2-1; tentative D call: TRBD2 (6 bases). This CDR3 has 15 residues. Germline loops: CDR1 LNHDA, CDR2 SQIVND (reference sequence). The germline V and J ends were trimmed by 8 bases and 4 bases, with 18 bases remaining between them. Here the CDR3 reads CASAGLDEIYNEQFF. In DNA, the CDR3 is TGTGCCAGTGCGGGACTGGACGAAATTTACAATGAGCAGTTCTTC.